The clone carrying this T cell receptor beta chain was seen repeatedly, ten times or more. What it binds is not known. The data stem from a study of HIV-infected children after antiretroviral therapy interruption. Study-level information: Most participating children were previously exposed to EBV and CMV. Weeks 0, 48 and 150 were sampled under continuous treatment. Study outcomes and limitations: The Gini coefficient of naive CD4+ repertoires rose, returning to baseline by 3 years.

The ends were cut back, 2 bases at V and 8 bases at J, with 13 bases in the middle. The CDR3 is made up of 15 amino acids. The germline CDR1 and CDR2 sequences are MDHEN and SYDVKM. The TCR library was built from RNA with a 3' RACE protocol and unique molecular identifiers. One entry per CDR3 protein results from TCRdb running MiXCR on the 3' RACE reads. The sample lists some 90,000 distinct CDR3 sequences, about 6.9% occurring once. Treatment reported: PENTA 11 planned treatment interruption arm or continuous ART arm. This chain joins TRBV28 and TRBJ1-6; TRBD1 is a possible D gene (6 bases). The sequence came from a pool of human donors with HIV. The starting material was CD45RA+ CD4+ T cells from PBMCs, pooled from several time points, obtained from a donor given antiretroviral therapy, either interrupted or continuous. Subset defined: naive CD4+ CD45RA+ CD45RO- T cells. The CDR3 sequence: CASSLPTGPDSPLHF. CDR3 nucleotides: TGTGCCAGCAGTTTACCCACAGGGCCCGATTCACCCCTCCACTTT.